This passage covers 5 T cell receptor beta chains from one sample sequenced in a study of Graves' ophthalmopathy and Graves' hyperthyroidism. Using RNA transcripts, the TCR beta CDR3 regions were amplified. HTBI primers served in a first-round RT-PCR, which a second-round multiplex PCR followed. TCRdb called the multiplex PCR reads again in MiXCR, with one record for every CDR3 protein. Among almost 750,000 distinct CDR3 sequences listed, roughly two fifths were seen once. Sequencing was done on a sample of peripheral blood. The receptors originated from an adult man with Graves' ophthalmopathy.

The sample holds many counts of this clonotype. This chain's CDR3 is CASSLVGDRATYEQYF. The CDR3 DNA reads TGTGCCAGCAGCTTAGTCGGGGACAGGGCAACCTACGAGCAGTACTTC. V usage is TRBV7-9 and J usage is TRBJ2-7; 9 bases align to TRBD1. With V trimmed by 1 base and J by 2 bases, 6 bases remained unmatched. The CDR3 length is 16 residues. Germline V lookup: CDR1 SEHNR, CDR2 FQNEAQ (reference sequence).

This clonotype was picked up many times. V gene TRBV5-1 combines with J gene TRBJ2-7, with 7 bases aligning to TRBD1. CDR1 is SGHRS and CDR2 is YFSETQ in the germline V gene. CDR3 length: 14 residues. Trimming cost V 1 base and J 2 bases; bases outside gene matches: 3. CDR3: CASSLTGQTYEQYF. For the CDR3, the DNA is TGCGCCAGCAGCTTGACGGGACAGACCTACGAGCAGTACTTC.

This chain joins TRBV20-1 and TRBJ2-7, with D possibly TRBD1 on 6 matching bases. The CDR3 runs to 12 residues. Looked up from germline, CDR1 is DFQATT and CDR2 is SNEGSKA (reference sequence). The ends were cut back, 4 bases at V and 3 bases at J, with 10 bases in the middle. The CDR3 DNA is TGCAGTGCTACGCACAGGGTCTACGAGCAGTACTTC. This gives the protein CSATHRVYEQYF.

This clonotype was counted at least ten times. V is TRBV29-1 and J is TRBJ2-7, with D possibly being TRBD2 (7 bases). V lost 1 base to trimming and J lost 10 bases, with 14 bases between them. The CDR3 consists of 12 residues. Germline assignment: CDR1 SQVTM and CDR2 ANQGSEA. This CDR3 reads CSVEVRGALQYF. The CDR3 DNA sequence: TGCAGCGTTGAAGTTCGGGGGGCCCTACAGTACTTC.

V and J are TRBV11-2 and TRBJ1-2, with 9 bases matching TRBD1. Germline-derived CDR1 and CDR2 are SGHAT and FQNNGV. Trimming removed 6 bases from V and 6 bases from J; junction bases left unmatched: 14. The CDR3 is 16 amino acids. CDR3 sequence: CASSRLPGQGFNGYTF. The DNA for the CDR3 is TGTGCCAGCAGTCGCCTTCCGGGACAGGGTTTCAATGGCTACACCTTC. The complete variable domain, with remaining parts taken from reference TRBV11-2 and TRBJ1-2, reads EAGVAQSPRYKIIEKRQSVAFWCNPISGHATLYWYQQILGQGPKLLIQFQNNGVVDDSQLPKDRFSAERLKGVDSTLKIQPAKLEDSAVYLCASSRLPGQGFNGYTFGSGTRLTVV.